This T cell receptor (beta chain) comes out of a study of blood T cell repertoires in COVID-19. Looking at the study overall: Sites in the United States, Italy and Spain provided acute and convalescent COVID-19 samples.

In the source study's methods: The assay estimated nucleated cells by amplifying reference gene primers. Some clones are missing from TCRdb's copy, which holds only in-frame ones; the method was immunoSEQ multiplex PCR. V, J and clone size derive from that table, while D and trimming were established from the DNA sequence. The table lists 200,000 to 250,000 clones, around 90% of them singletons, with less than 2% in the top ten. The specimen sequenced was peripheral blood. The TCR comes from a man in his 70s with acute or convalescent COVID-19.

CDR3: CASSPPVGGPAEAFF. CDR3 DNA sequence: TGTGCCAGCAGCCCTCCCGTGGGGGGTCCCGCTGAAGCTTTCTTT. The chain has TRBV5-4 and TRBJ1-1, with a possible D match to TRBD1 (5 bases). V lost 4 bases and J 6 bases, leaving 19 bases between the germline ends. CDR3 size: 15 residues. From germline, CDR1 is SGHNT and CDR2 YYREEE (reference sequence).